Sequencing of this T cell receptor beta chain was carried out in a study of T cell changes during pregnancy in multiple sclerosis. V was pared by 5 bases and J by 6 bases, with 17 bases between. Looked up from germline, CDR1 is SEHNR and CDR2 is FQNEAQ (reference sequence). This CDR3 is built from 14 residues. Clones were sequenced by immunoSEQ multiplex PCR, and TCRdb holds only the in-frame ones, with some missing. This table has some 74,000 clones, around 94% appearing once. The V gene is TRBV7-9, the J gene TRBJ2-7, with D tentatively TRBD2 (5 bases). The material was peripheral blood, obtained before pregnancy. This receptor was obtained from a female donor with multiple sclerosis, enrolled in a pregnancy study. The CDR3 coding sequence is TGTGCCAGCAGCCCGGGCCGGGAAGCTGGCGAGCAGTACTTC. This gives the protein CASSPGREAGEQYF. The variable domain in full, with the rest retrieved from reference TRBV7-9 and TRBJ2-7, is DTGVSQNPRHKITKRGQNVTFRCDPISEHNRLYWYRQTLGQGPEFLTYFQNEAQLEKSRLLSDRFSAERPKGSFSTLEIQRTEQGDSAMYLCASSPGREAGEQYFGPGTRLTVT.